This TCR beta chain was sequenced during a study of cytomegalovirus exposure and HLA in healthy donors (dated by TCRdb to about 2017). Concerning the study at large: An earlier analysis of approximately 600 of the donors reported approximately 300 Gb of sequence data and about 100 million unique TCR beta sequences from roughly 200 million T cells. An early release that covered approximately 600 HLA-typed donors contained about 300 gigabases of sequencing data and 70 million to 100 million unique TCR sequences. Of the approximately 400 genotyped donors, about 80% fell in the genetic ancestry cluster associated with self-reported Caucasian donors. The study was designed to test whether signatures of past pathogen exposure could be identified by cataloging public T cell receptors. The study used immunosequencing to profile the T cell repertoires of several hundred subjects and linked those repertoires to cytomegalovirus serostatus. A separate validation cohort of 100 to 150 different subjects was used in addition to the 666-subject first cohort. The study combined high-throughput TCR immunosequencing, statistical association of individual TCRs with disease status, and machine learning to predict cytomegalovirus infection status. A later analysis re-analyzed previously published TCR beta repertoires from approximately 700 donors and added high-resolution HLA genotyping to study TCR occurrence patterns. Rather than using new phenotypic data, the later analysis identified candidate immune exposures from TCR beta sequences and from how often those sequences occurred across donors. An earlier analysis of around 580 of the donors used high-throughput TCR beta sequencing to judge whether each TCR beta V gene segment behaved as functional or pseudogenic. Donor age, sex, ethnicity and CMV serostatus were compiled together with the repertoire data. In a later genetic analysis, genome-wide SNP genotypes for about 55% of the roughly 700 donors were used, and that subset was treated as a discovery cohort. All discovery cohort repertoires had been generated using a single sequencing platform. HLA typing covered class I and class II loci at four-digit resolution. The number of typed donors differed by locus: roughly 629-630 for A, B, C, DRB1 and DQB1; some 500 for DQA1; 606 for DPA1; and 450 to 480 for DPB1. Because of strong linkage in the cohort, 5 or 6 DR-DQ haplotypes were treated as single units for association and clustering. On average, approximately 250,000 unique TCR beta nucleotide sequences were sequenced per donor among some 420 genotyped donors of the cohort, with roughly 20% of those sequences being non-productive.

The cohort comprised some 730 healthy bone marrow donors. At the time of sampling, every cohort member was nominally healthy, though immune exposures that went unrecorded were likely present. The donor tested CMV seropositive, placing the donor among the 290 or so seropositive members of the cohort. Every donor gave a peripheral blood sample, and the peripheral blood mononuclear cells from that sample were used for TCR beta sequencing. The Qiagen DNeasy Blood Extraction Kit was used to extract genomic DNA from the blood cell samples. In regard to this clone: This receptor's antigen is unknown. Base qualities were left out, and no much larger clone turns up one base away.

Here is what the overall study found, with its caveats: In an earlier analysis of about 600 of the donors, most TCR beta V segments appeared in productive rearrangements about 87% or about 30% of the time, broadly matching IMGT annotations. Three of the identified cytomegalovirus-associated TCR beta chains were confirmed in vitro to be specific for cytomegalovirus antigens. Linkage disequilibrium might explain the correlated functional status among segregating V segments, but an unknown experimental factor could not be excluded. Roughly uniform sequencing depth across donors was assumed in presence/absence analyses, although this assumption may not hold. Cytomegalovirus status was reported to be diagnosed by the classifier with high specificity and sensitivity in both the original and validation cohorts. It was suggested by the authors that the approach could potentially be generalized to other disease states and immunological phenotypes. In a later analysis, about 17,000 TCR beta sequences were associated with specific HLA alleles at a false discovery rate of 0.05. A later genetic analysis reported fewer N-insertions in productive TCRs among donors in an Asian-associated ancestry cluster than the roughly 620-donor mean. Several of the top co-occurrence clusters appeared to be linked to parvovirus B19, influenza, CMV and Epstein-Barr virus, according to a later analysis. Most TCR sequences were seen in very few donors, while some public TCRs were found in many individuals. Compared with equally common non-associated chains, HLA-associated TCR beta chains in a later analysis were more clonally expanded and had lower generation probabilities. A further reported finding was that TCR beta sequences accurately predicted the HLA-A and HLA-B alleles for most subjects in the first cohort. In a later genetic analysis, a missense DCLRE1C variant was associated with V-gene and J-gene trimming of TCR beta chains, and the association was replicated in an independent cohort. According to a later analysis, TCR association rates differed among HLA loci, with DRB1 alleles showing the most associated TCRs and HLA-C alleles showing the fewest. Only TCR beta chains were sequenced in this cohort, and the absence of alpha or paired-chain data limited detectable features. When HLA alleles, especially DR and DQ, strongly co-occurred, attributing TCR associations to individual alleles was difficult. The only immune exposure information available for the cohort was CMV serostatus. A later analysis found that most CMV-associated TCR beta chains appeared HLA-restricted, with HLA associations seemingly driven largely by CMV exposure. A group of highly shared sequence variants was considered likely to be a technical artifact of the sequencing pipeline. Because counts were too low, fewer than 20 rarely observed V segments, including chromosome 9 orphons, were excluded from the earlier analysis of about 500 of the donors. Some IMGT-functional V segments, including TRBV6-2 and TRBV6-3, could not be told apart with the 87-base-pair reads, so those segments were excluded. The study listed 164 TCR beta chains as associated with cytomegalovirus. Because some donors lacked HLA typing at each locus, the association tests relied only on the typed subset.

Library preparation used the immunoSEQ multiplex PCR assay. The multiplex PCR relied on a mix of 60 forward primers for TCR Vbeta segments and 13 reverse primers for TCR Jbeta segments. A multiplex PCR assay on genomic DNA amplified the CDR3 region of rearranged TCR beta genes. Amplified TCR beta libraries were sequenced as 87-base-pair reads on the Illumina HiSeq System. On the authors' methods: Across the roughly 700 repertoires, a later analysis counted 80 million or so unique TCR beta chains, around 11 million of which were shared by at least two donors. Raw reads were error-corrected and collapsed into unique sequences by a nearest-neighbor algorithm in which closely related sequences were merged to remove PCR and sequencing errors. Alignment of CDR3 sequences to IMGT reference sequences was used to assign V, D and J gene segments. For a sequence to be retained, a match of at least six nucleotides to both a V gene segment and a J gene segment was required. A rearrangement counted as productive if the CDR3 had no stop codons and remained in frame with V and J, and every other rearrangement counted as non-productive. CDR3 was defined according to IMGT convention as the region running from the second conserved V-encoded cysteine to the conserved J-encoded phenylalanine. The earlier analysis of 550 to 650 of the donors excluded any sequence lacking an unambiguous match to a single V gene segment. In an earlier analysis of some 590 of the donors, a V segment was called functional when productive rearrangements were above 56.7%, and segregating when the standard deviation between donors exceeded 5%. A statistical classification framework was developed to diagnose cytomegalovirus status using the catalog of TCR beta chain sequences. V and J gene assignment, in a later analysis, came from comparing TCR nucleotide sequences with IMGT/GENE-DB human TR gene sequences. Using the TCRdist pipeline, a later analysis assigned CDR3 sequences along with most-parsimonious VDJ recombination scenarios. In a later analysis, every TCR beta chain was defined by the combination of its CDR3 amino acid sequence and its V-gene family, and reads without a unique V-gene family were dropped. In a later analysis, around 650 highly shared, low-generation-probability nucleotide sequences were removed to address suspected cross-contamination and a sequencing artifact. For each public chain, a later analysis derived a clonal expansion index from normalized ranks of inferred template counts within each repertoire. A later analysis computed generation probabilities with a VDJ recombination model fitted to out-of-frame rearrangements, and checked the results against IGoR. Hypergeometric tests were used in a later analysis to score TCR-TCR, TCR-HLA and TCR-CMV co-occurrence, with a repertoire-size bias correction applied to the TCR pairs. To estimate false discovery rates, a later analysis permuted the HLA or CMV assignments 20 times. In a later analysis, co-occurring TCRs were grouped with DBSCAN, and TCRdist sequence similarity was added when clustering was performed within HLA-allele-positive subsets. Repertoires with fewer than 30,000 or more than 120,000 public chains, plus five repertoires with anomalous nucleotide sharing, were excluded from co-occurrence clustering. Not all clones reach the TCRdb copy of this immuneACCESS table, which keeps in-frame sequences only. Checked studies attribute under half of the gap to unresolved V genes and leave the rest unexplained. That table supplies the V and J calls and clone size; D and trimming were determined from the DNA. The sample profile shows about 150,000 clones; 82% of them were found once. Under 8% of the sample lies in the top ten.

Trimming takes 3 bases from V and 7 bases from J, and the germline ends sit 16 bases apart. From the cysteine through the phenylalanine, the CDR3 covers 15 amino acids. The CDR3 DNA has 45 bases and is translated from base 1. CDR1 and CDR2, looked up from the germline V gene, are LGHNA and YNFKEQ. The receptor comes from a woman in her fifties or sixties in good health and CMV-seropositive. Source material: PBMCs. The chain couples TRBV4-2 to TRBJ2-1; the D gene is perhaps TRBD1, from 7 matching bases. DNA sequence: TGTGCCAGCAGCCATAGAGGACAGGCGGGGAATGAGCAGTTCTTC. This encodes CASSHRGQAGNEQFF.